A single sample gave rise to the 16 T cell receptor beta chains below, sequenced in a study of patients and donors after allogeneic stem cell transplantation. From the RT-PCR reads, TCRdb called clonotypes with MiXCR, one entry per CDR3 protein. The table shows 90,000 to 130,000 distinct CDR3 sequences, with around 35% occurring only once. Sequenced input: blood, either unsorted or a sorted T cell fraction (not recorded which). The source is a human donor who was either an allogeneic HSCT recipient or a stem cell or donor lymphocyte infusion donor (not recorded which). It is not recorded whose cells these are; they may come from a transplant donor.

In its sample, this clonotype was seen a few times. The chain couples TRBV29-1 to TRBJ2-7; TRBD2 matches at 9 bases. With V trimmed by 6 bases and J by 6 bases, 6 bases remained unmatched. CDR1 SQVTM and CDR2 ANQGSEA come from the germline V gene. The CDR3 covers 12 residues. The CDR3, as DNA: TGCAGCGTGGGGACTAGCTCTGGCGAGCAGTACTTC. Residues: CSVGTSSGEQYF.

The CDR3 spells CASTWTVPGGYEQYF. The CDR3 DNA follows: TGTGCCAGCACATGGACAGTTCCTGGGGGATACGAGCAGTACTTC. The chain carries TRBV2 and TRBJ2-7, with D perhaps matching TRBD1 (6 bases). This CDR3 comprises 15 residues. Germline CDR1 is SNHLY and CDR2 is FYNNEI. V lost 7 bases and J 4 bases, leaving 20 bases between the germline ends.

This clonotype was observed a few times. CDR3 bases: TGCGCCAGCAGCTTGGACAGAACTAACACTGAAGCTTTCTTT. This gives the protein CASSLDRTNTEAFF. This chain connects TRBV5-1 to TRBJ1-1; no clear D gene. In germline, CDR1 is SGHRS, CDR2 YFSETQ. This CDR3 has 14 amino acids. V shed 0 bases and J shed 2 bases, with 8 bases lying between them.

The rearrangement links TRBV4-3 to TRBJ2-7, with TRBD2 identical over 10 bases. Trimming cost V 4 bases and J 3 bases; bases outside gene matches: 6. The CDR3 covers 15 residues. Germline CDR1 LGHNA, CDR2 YSLEER. The DNA for the CDR3 is TGCGCCAGCAGCCTGCGGACTAGCGGAGTCTACGAGCAGTACTTC. Protein product: CASSLRTSGVYEQYF.

The table lists this clonotype with a few counts. The chain combines TRBV10-3 with TRBJ1-1, with D perhaps TRBD1 (5 bases). This CDR3 is 12 amino acids long. V was pared by 9 bases and J by 2 bases, with 10 bases between. Germline-derived CDR1 and CDR2 are ENHRY and SYGVKD. CDR3 loop: CAIGGVNTEAFF. CDR3 coding DNA: TGTGCCATTGGAGGGGTTAACACTGAAGCTTTCTTT.

CDR3 sequence reads: CASSHWTLQETQYF. CDR3 nucleotide sequence: TGTGCCAGCTCACATTGGACACTCCAAGAGACCCAGTACTTC. The chain has TRBV18 and TRBJ2-5, with D possibly being TRBD1 (5 bases). The V gene lost 4 bases and the J gene lost 1 base, with 10 bases spanning the gap. CDR3 size: 14 residues. Germline V CDR1 and CDR2: KGHSH, LQKENI.

This clonotype appeared once. CDR3 sequence: CASSEAPRGAYNEQFF. CDR3 nucleotide sequence: TGTGCCAGCAGCGAAGCCCCCCGCGGTGCCTACAATGAGCAGTTCTTC. The V and J genes are TRBV7-8 and TRBJ2-1; D call uncertain. The CDR3 consists of 16 residues. Per germline, CDR1 SGHVS and CDR2 FQNEAQ. With 5 bases removed from V and 2 bases from J, the gap between germline ends came to 16 bases. Full variable domain (missing parts from reference TRBV7-8 and TRBJ2-1): GAGVSQSPRYKVAKRGQDVALRCDPISGHVSLFWYQQALGQGPEFLTYFQNEAQLDKSGLPSDRFFAERPEGSVSTLKIQRTQQEDSAVYLCASSEAPRGAYNEQFFGPGTRLTVL.

The rearrangement uses TRBV24-1 and TRBJ2-2; D uncertain. There are 13 residues in the CDR3. V shed 4 bases and J shed 1 base, with 3 bases lying between them. Per germline, CDR1 KGHDR and CDR2 SFDVKD. As DNA, the CDR3 is TGTGCCACCAGTGAAGAGAACACCGGGGAGCTGTTTTTT. It codes for CATSEENTGELFF.

This clonotype was observed a few times. The chain uses TRBV5-6 and TRBJ1-5, with D uncertain. Trimming stripped 5 bases from V and 5 bases from J, with 8 bases between. Per germline, CDR1 SGHDT and CDR2 YYEEEE. The length of the CDR3 is 12 residues. This CDR3 reads CASSSGDQPQHF. Here the CDR3 DNA reads TGTGCCAGCAGTTCGGGTGATCAGCCCCAGCATTTT.

This clonotype was counted only a few times. In DNA, the CDR3 is TGCGCCAGCAGCTCCGGGACAACCTTCTACGAGCAGTACTTC. Encoded protein: CASSSGTTFYEQYF. This chain uses TRBV5-1 with TRBJ2-7; D is possibly TRBD1 (6 bases). The V end was cut by 3 bases, the J end by 3 bases, with 13 bases between. Per the germline V gene, CDR1 is SGHRS and CDR2 is YFSETQ. This CDR3 comprises 14 residues.

This clonotype has a count of ten or more. J is TRBJ1-1 and V is TRBV20-1; 7 bases map to TRBD1. The CDR3 spans 14 residues. Germline values: CDR1 DFQATT, CDR2 SNEGSKA (reference sequence). The V and J ends lost 6 bases and 5 bases, in that order; junction bases with no gene match: 12. CDR3 in amino acids: CSAEDISTGTEAFF. The DNA of the CDR3 is TGCAGTGCCGAGGACATTTCGACAGGGACTGAAGCTTTCTTT.

As regards this clonotype: This may be a read error, as it is one base from a much larger clone. The rearrangement joins TRBV6-6 to TRBJ2-7; tentatively, D is TRBD1 (5 bases). Germline V CDR1 and CDR2: MNHNY, SVGAGI (reference sequence). The V end lost 4 bases, the J end lost 7 bases, and 14 bases lay between the germline ends. CDR3 length equals 13 residues. The CDR3 region has the DNA TGTGCCAGCAGTTGGGGCAGTCCTTCGGAGCAGTACTTC. It is translated as CASSWGSPSEQYF.

The chain employs TRBV10-3 and TRBJ1-2, with D unclear. This CDR3 comprises 13 residues. Trimming took 7 bases from V and 0 from J, leaving 9 bases between them. Looked up from germline, CDR1 is ENHRY and CDR2 is SYGVKD. In DNA, the CDR3 is TGTGCCATCATGGGGTCCGCTAACTATGGCTACACCTTC. Protein product: CAIMGSANYGYTF.

About this clonotype itself: The junction differs from germline at one of its ends, possibly a read error. This rearrangement joins TRBV4-1 to TRBJ1-2, with 7 nucleotides matching TRBD1. The CDR3 has 12 residues. Germline CDR1 is MGHRA and CDR2 is YSYEKL. The DNA for the CDR3 is TGCGCCAGCAGCCGCGCGGCGGGACAGCCATTCTTC. Translating it yields CASSRAAGQPFF.

This clonotype was detected a few times. The germline gene is not matched at one end of the junction; a read error may be the cause. The chain employs TRBV5-1 and TRBJ2-1; no clear D. CDR1 and CDR2 from the germline V gene are SGHRS and YFSETQ. The CDR3 consists of 14 residues. In DNA form, the CDR3 reads TGCGCCAGCAGCTTGCGCGGAACCTACAACGAGCAGTTCTTC. Encoded protein: CASSLRGTYNEQFF.

The chain uses TRBV10-3 and TRBJ1-2; D unresolved. CDR3 length: 12 amino acids. CDR1 is ENHRY, CDR2 SYGVKD, per germline. The germline V and J ends were trimmed by 4 bases and 4 bases, with 7 bases remaining between them. Here the CDR3 reads CAISVSSYGYTF. The CDR3 DNA follows: TGTGCCATCAGTGTTTCGAGCTATGGCTACACCTTC.